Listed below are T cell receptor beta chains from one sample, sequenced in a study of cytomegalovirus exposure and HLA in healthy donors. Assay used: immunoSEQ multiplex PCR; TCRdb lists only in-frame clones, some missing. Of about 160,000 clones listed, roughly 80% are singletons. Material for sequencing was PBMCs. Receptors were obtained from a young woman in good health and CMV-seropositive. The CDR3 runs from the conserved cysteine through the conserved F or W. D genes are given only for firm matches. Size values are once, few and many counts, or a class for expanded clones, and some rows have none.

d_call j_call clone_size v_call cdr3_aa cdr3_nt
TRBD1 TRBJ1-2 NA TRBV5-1 CASSLLDRDYGYTF TGCGCCAGCAGCTTGTTAGACAGGGACTATGGCTACACCTTC
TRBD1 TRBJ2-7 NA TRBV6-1 CASSFDREGYEQYF TGTGCCAGCAGCTTCGACAGGGAAGGCTACGAGCAGTACTTC
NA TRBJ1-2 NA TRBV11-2 CASSLGGSNYGYTF TGTGCCAGCAGCTTAGGCGGCAGTAACTATGGCTACACCTTC
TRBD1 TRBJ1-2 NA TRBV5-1 CASRQGATYGYTF TGCGCCAGCAGACAGGGGGCAACCTATGGCTACACCTTC
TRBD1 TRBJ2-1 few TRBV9 CASSGTGGLYNEQFF TGTGCCAGCAGCGGTACAGGGGGACTCTACAATGAGCAGTTCTTC
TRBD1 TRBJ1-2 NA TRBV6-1 CASSPWTGNYGYTF TGTGCCAGCAGTCCTTGGACAGGGAACTATGGCTACACCTTC
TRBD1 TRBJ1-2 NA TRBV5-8 CASSLARGIGGYTF TGTGCCAGCAGCTTGGCCAGGGGGATTGGTGGCTACACCTTC
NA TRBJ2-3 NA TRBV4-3 CASSQDTYTDTQYF TGCGCCAGCAGCCAAGATACTTACACAGATACGCAGTATTTT
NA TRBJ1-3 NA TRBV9 CAAEHSGNTIYF TGTGCGGCGGAACACTCTGGAAACACCATATATTTT
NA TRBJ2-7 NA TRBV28 CASSPSTSSYEQYF TGTGCCAGCAGTCCATCCACAAGCTCCTACGAGCAGTACTTC
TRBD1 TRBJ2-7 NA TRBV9 CASSVTQQGNEQYF TGTGCCAGCAGCGTAACCCAACAGGGGAACGAGCAGTACTTC
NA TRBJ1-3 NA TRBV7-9 CSSTPGDISSGNTIYF TGTTCCAGCACCCCTGGTGACATTTCATCTGGAAACACCATATATTTT
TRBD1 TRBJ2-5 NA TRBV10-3 CAISESFVGQGETQYF TGTGCCATCAGTGAGTCGTTTGTGGGACAGGGGGAGACCCAGTACTTC
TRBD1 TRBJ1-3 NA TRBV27 CASSPTGTGNTIYF TGTGCCAGCAGTCCGACAGGGACTGGAAACACCATATATTTT
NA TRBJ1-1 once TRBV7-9 CASGGLNTEAFF TGTGCCAGCGGGGGGTTGAACACTGAAGCTTTCTTT
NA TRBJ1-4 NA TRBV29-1 CSVERGMGSEKLFF TGCAGCGTTGAAAGGGGTATGGGTAGTGAAAAACTGTTTTTT
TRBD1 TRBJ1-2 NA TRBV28 CASSLGTGYYGYTF TGTGCCAGCAGTTTAGGGACAGGGTATTATGGCTACACCTTC
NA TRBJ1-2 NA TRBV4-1 CASSQDWNSRGGYTF TGCGCCAGCAGCCAAGATTGGAACAGCCGGGGTGGCTACACCTTC
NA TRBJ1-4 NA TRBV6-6 CASLQGATNEKLFF TGTGCCAGCCTACAGGGTGCAACTAATGAAAAACTGTTTTTT
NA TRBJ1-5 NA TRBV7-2 CASSLVLGLDQPQHF TGTGCCAGCAGCTTGGTACTAGGGCTGGATCAGCCCCAGCATTTT
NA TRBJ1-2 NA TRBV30 CAWSRIGQNYGYTF TGTGCCTGGAGTAGAATTGGACAGAACTATGGCTACACCTTC
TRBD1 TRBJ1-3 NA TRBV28 CASSRGTGGLNGNTIYF TGTGCCAGCAGCCGGGGGACAGGGGGCCTTAATGGAAACACCATATATTTT
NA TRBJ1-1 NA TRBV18 CASSQYLGETNTEAFF TGTGCCAGCTCACAATACCTCGGGGAGACAAACACTGAAGCTTTCTTT
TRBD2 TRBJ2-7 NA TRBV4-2 CASSQQSSGGAPYEQYF TGTGCCAGCAGCCAACAGAGTAGCGGGGGTGCTCCCTACGAGCAGTACTTC
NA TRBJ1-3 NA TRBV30 CAWSAGNTIYF TGTGCCTGGAGTGCGGGTAACACCATATATTTT
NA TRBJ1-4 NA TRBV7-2 CASSFTPGLPNEKLFF TGTGCCAGCAGCTTCACCCCGGGACTTCCGAATGAAAAACTGTTTTTT
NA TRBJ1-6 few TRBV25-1 CASSGDKVYNSPLHF TGTGCCAGCAGTGGGGACAAAGTTTATAATTCACCCCTCCACTTT
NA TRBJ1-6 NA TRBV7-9 CASSLGDYSPLHF TGTGCCAGCAGCCTAGGGGACTATTCACCCCTCCACTTT
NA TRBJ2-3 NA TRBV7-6 CASSSFVDTQYF TGTGCCAGCAGCTCCTTCGTAGATACGCAGTATTTT
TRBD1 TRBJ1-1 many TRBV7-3 CASSLNGPPGQANTEAFF TGTGCCAGCAGCTTAAACGGCCCTCCAGGACAGGCGAACACTGAAGCTTTCTTT
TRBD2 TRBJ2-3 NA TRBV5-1 CASSFGGGAIDTQYF TGCGCCAGCAGCTTCGGCGGGGGGGCGATAGATACGCAGTATTTT
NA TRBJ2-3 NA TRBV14 CASSQDTRDTQYF TGTGCCAGCAGCCAAGACACACGAGATACGCAGTATTTT
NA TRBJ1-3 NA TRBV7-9 CASSLVQGPGNTIYF TGTGCCAGCAGCTTAGTCCAGGGTCCTGGAAACACCATATATTTT
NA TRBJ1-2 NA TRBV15 CATSRDQGGLGYGYTF TGTGCCACCAGCAGAGATCAGGGAGGGCTGGGCTATGGCTACACCTTC
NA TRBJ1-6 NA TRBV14 CASSRRQEINSFPNYNSPLHF TGTGCCAGCAGCCGAAGACAGGAGATAAATAGTTTCCCCAACTATAATTCACCCCTCCACTTT
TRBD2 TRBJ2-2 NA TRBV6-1 CASSEVGGTTGELFF TGTGCCAGCAGTGAAGTGGGGGGGACCACCGGGGAGCTGTTTTTT
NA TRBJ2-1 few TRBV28 CASSPLAVRNEQFF TGTGCCAGCAGTCCCCTAGCCGTGCGCAATGAGCAGTTCTTC
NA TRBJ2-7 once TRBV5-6 CASSLAVWGPYEQYF TGTGCCAGCAGCTTGGCCGTCTGGGGGCCCTACGAGCAGTACTTC
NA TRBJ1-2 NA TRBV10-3 CAIRDKLTGYGYTF TGTGCCATCAGGGACAAATTAACTGGGTATGGCTACACCTTC
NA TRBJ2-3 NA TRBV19 CASSITGSDTQYF TGTGCCAGTAGTATAACAGGGTCAGATACGCAGTATTTT
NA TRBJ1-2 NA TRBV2 CASSGDILSNYGYTF TGTGCCAGCAGTGGGGACATACTATCTAACTATGGCTACACCTTC
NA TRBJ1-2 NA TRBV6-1 CASKWGEIRGYGYTF TGTGCCAGCAAATGGGGAGAAATCCGGGGGTATGGCTACACCTTC
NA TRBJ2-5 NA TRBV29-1 CSCGHTNQETQYF TGCAGCTGCGGCCACACCAACCAAGAGACCCAGTACTTC
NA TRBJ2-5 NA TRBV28 CASSLAGIQETQYF TGTGCCAGCAGTTTGGCGGGGATCCAAGAGACCCAGTACTTC
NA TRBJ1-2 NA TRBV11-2 CASSYIRGKDYGYTF TGTGCCAGCAGCTACATCAGGGGCAAAGACTATGGCTACACCTTC